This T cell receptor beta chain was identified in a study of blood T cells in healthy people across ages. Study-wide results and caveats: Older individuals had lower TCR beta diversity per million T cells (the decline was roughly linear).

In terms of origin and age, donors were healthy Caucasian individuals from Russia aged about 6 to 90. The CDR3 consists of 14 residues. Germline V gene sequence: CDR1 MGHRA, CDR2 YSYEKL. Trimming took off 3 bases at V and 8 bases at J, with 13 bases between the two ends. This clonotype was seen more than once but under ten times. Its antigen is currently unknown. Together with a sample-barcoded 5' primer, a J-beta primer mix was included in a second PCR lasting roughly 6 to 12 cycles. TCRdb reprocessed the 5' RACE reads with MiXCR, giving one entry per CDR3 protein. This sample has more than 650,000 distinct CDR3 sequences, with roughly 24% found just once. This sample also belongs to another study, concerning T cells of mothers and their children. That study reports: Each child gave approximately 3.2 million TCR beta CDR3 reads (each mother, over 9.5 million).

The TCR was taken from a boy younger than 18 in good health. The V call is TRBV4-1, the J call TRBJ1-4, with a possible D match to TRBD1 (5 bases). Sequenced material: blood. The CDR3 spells CASSHLTNREKLFF. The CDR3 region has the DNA TGCGCCAGCAGCCATCTCACCAACAGGGAAAAACTGTTTTTT.